This TCR beta chain was obtained from a study of blood T cell repertoires in COVID-19. Study details: Samples came from the United States, Italy and Spain, spanning acute and convalescent COVID-19.

As processed by the authors: Amplified reference gene primers provided the basis for estimating nucleated cell counts. Using immunoSEQ multiplex PCR, the repertoire was profiled, and TCRdb retains in-frame clones only, with some absent. For V, J and clone size, that table is used; D and trimming come from the DNA. The sample lists over 150,000 clones; 70% to 90% were seen once. V was clipped by 0 bases and J by 2 bases; unmatched bases: 18. The CDR3 contains 20 residues. Germline V gene lookup returns CDR1 SGDLS and CDR2 YYNGEE. This chain links TRBV9 with TRBJ2-3; 7 nucleotides agree with TRBD2. The receptor's source is a woman aged 80 or over with COVID-19, enrolled during active disease. The sample was peripheral blood. The CDR3 is CASSVDPHGGMGGFTDTQYF. The DNA of the CDR3 is TGTGCCAGCAGCGTAGACCCTCATGGGGGGATGGGAGGGTTCACAGATACGCAGTATTTT. Full variable domain (remainder filled in from reference TRBV9 and TRBJ2-3): DSGVTQTPKHLITATGQRVTLRCSPRSGDLSVYWYQQSLDQGLQFLIQYYNGEERAKGNILERFSAQQFPDLHSELNLSSLELGDSALYFCASSVDPHGGMGGFTDTQYFGPGTRLTVL.